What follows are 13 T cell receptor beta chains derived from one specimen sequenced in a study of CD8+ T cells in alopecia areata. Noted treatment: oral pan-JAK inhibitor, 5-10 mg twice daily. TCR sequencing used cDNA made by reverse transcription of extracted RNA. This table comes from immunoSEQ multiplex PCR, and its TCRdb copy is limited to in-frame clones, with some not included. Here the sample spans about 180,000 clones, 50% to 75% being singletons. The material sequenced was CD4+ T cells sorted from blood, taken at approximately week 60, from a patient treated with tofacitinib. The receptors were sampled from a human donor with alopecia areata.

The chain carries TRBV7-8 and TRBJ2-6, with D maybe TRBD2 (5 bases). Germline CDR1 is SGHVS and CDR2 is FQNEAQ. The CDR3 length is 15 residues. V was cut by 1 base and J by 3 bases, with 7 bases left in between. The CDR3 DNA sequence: TGTGCCAGCAGCTTAGAGCGGCTTGGGGCCAACGTCCTGACTTTC. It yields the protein CASSLERLGANVLTF.

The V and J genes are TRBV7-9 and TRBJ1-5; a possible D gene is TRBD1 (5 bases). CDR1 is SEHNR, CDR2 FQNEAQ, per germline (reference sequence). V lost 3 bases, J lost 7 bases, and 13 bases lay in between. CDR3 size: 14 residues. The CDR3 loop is CASSFEGIAQPQHF. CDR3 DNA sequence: TGTGCCAGCAGCTTTGAGGGGATTGCCCAGCCCCAGCATTTT.

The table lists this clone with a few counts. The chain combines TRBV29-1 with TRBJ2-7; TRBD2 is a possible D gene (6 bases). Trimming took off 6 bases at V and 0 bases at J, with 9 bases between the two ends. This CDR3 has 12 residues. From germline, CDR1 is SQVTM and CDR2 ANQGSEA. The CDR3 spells CSVQDYSYEQYF. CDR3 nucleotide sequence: TGCAGCGTCCAGGACTACTCCTACGAGCAGTACTTC.

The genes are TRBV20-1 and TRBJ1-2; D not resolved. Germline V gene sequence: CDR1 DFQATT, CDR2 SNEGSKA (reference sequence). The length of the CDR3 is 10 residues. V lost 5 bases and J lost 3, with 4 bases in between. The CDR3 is CSAPYYGYTF. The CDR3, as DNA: TGCAGTGCTCCTTACTATGGCTACACCTTC.

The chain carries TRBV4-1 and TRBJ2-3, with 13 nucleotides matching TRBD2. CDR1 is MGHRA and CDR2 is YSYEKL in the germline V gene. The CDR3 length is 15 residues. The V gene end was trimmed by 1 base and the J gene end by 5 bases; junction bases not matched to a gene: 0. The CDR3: CASSQGLAGGDTQYF. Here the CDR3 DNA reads TGCGCCAGCAGCCAAGGACTAGCGGGGGGAGATACGCAGTATTTT.

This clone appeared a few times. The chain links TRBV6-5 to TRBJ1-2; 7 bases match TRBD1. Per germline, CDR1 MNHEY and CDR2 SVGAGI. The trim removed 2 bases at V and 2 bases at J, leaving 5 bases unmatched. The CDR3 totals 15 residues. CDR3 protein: CASSYRRTGNYGYTF. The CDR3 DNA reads TGTGCCAGCAGTTACCGTCGGACAGGCAACTATGGCTACACCTTC.

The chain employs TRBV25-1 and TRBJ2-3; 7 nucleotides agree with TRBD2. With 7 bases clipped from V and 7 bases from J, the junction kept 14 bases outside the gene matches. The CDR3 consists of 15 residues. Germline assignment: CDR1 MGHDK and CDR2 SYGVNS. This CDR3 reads CASKGRGPSRNTQYF. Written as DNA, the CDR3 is TGTGCCAGCAAAGGGAGGGGCCCCTCCCGGAATACGCAGTATTTT.

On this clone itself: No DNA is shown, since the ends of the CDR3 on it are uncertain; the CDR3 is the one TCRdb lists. The CDR3 sequence: CASSDFRGSPLHF. V is TRBV25-1 and J is TRBJ1-6. Germline lookup yields CDR1 MGHDK and CDR2 SYGVNS. From its first to its last residue, the CDR3 has 13 amino acids.

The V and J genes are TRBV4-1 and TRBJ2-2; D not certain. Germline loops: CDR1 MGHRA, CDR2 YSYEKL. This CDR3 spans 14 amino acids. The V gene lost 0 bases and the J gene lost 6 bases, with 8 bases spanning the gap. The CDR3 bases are TGCGCCAGCAGCCAAGAAGGCCAGGCCGGGGAGCTGTTTTTT. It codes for CASSQEGQAGELFF.

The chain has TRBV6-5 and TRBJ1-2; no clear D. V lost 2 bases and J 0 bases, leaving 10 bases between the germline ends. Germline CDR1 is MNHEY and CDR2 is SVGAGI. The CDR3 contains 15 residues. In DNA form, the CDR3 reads TGTGCCAGCAGTTACAGGCGGGATTCTAACTATGGCTACACCTTC. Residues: CASSYRRDSNYGYTF.

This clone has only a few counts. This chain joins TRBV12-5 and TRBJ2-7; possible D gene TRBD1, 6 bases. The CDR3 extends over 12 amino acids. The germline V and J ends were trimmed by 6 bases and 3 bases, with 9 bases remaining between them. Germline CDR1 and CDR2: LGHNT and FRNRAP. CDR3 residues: CASGARGYEQYF. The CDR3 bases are TGTGCTAGTGGGGCCAGGGGCTACGAGCAGTACTTC.

CDR3 sequence (DNA): TGCGCCAGCAGCTTGGGCCGGGACAGGGTTGGCACTGAAGCTTTCTTT. It specifies CASSLGRDRVGTEAFF. The chain links TRBV5-1 to TRBJ1-1; 9 nucleotides agree with TRBD1. The trim removed 0 bases at V and 4 bases at J, leaving 7 bases unmatched. The CDR3 is made up of 16 amino acids. Germline values: CDR1 SGHRS, CDR2 YFSETQ.

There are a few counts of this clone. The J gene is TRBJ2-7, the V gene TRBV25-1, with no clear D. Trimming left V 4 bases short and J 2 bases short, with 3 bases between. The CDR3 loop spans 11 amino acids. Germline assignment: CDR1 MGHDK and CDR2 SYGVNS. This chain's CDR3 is CASSGPYEQYF. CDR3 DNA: TGTGCCAGCAGTGGTCCCTACGAGCAGTACTTC.